The source of this TCR beta chain is a study of breast tumors, draining lymph nodes, adjacent tissues. Germline-derived CDR1 and CDR2 are KGHSH and LQKENI. CDR3 length equals 14 residues. After removal of 2 bases from V and 6 bases from J, the junction contained 5 bases not matched to a gene. Each CDR3 protein gets one entry after TCRdb re-called the multiplex PCR reads with MiXCR. The sample carries about 140,000 distinct CDR3 sequences, around a third recorded once. Overall study results and limits: Compared with basal-like, luminal-like tumors shared significantly more repertoire with nontumor tissue. That most tumor T cells come from lymph nodes remained unproven. Tumor TCR diversity was below lymph nodes but above nontumor tissue. Most tumor T cells seemingly derive from lymph node, then expand in tumor.

Samples came from axillary lymph nodes draining the breast cancer. This clonotype has ten or more counts. Its cognate antigen is unknown. This receptor was taken from a female donor with breast cancer. Some clones in this sample may be carry-over from other donors' samples. The chain employs TRBV18 and TRBJ2-5; 8 bases align to TRBD2. The specimen sequenced was axillary lymph node tissue. The DNA of the CDR3 is TGTGCCAGCTCACCAACGGGGGGGCGACAGACCCAGTACTTC. It is translated as CASSPTGGRQTQYF.